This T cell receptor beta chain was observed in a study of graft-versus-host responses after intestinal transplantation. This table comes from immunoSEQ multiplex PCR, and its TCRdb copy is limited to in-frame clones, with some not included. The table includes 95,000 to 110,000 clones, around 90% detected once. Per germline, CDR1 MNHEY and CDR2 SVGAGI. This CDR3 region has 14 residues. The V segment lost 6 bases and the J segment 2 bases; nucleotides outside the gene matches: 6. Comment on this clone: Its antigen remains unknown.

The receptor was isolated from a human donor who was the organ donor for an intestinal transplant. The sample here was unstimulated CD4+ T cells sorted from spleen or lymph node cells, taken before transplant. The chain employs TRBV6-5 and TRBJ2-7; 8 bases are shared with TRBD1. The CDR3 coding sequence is TGTGCCAGCAGGATTAAGACAGGGGCCTACGAGCAGTACTTC. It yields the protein CASRIKTGAYEQYF.